The clone carrying this T cell receptor (beta chain) occurred once. The antigen remains unidentified. This entry is derived from a study of T cell responses to AZD1222 COVID-19 vaccine. Libraries were prepared by immunoSEQ multiplex PCR; TCRdb keeps only in-frame clonotypes and omits some of them. The table records more than 95,000 clones, more than 85% of them present only once. General study results and limits: Most donors were white British, females outnumbered males, and clonal diversity was possibly underestimated. Spike-specific TCR breadth and depth went up after people got two AZD1222 doses. Reportedly, close to half of spike-specific TCRs are directed against unmutated variant regions.

Germline V gene data show CDR1 as SGHAT and CDR2 as FQNNGV. The CDR3 is made up of 15 amino acids. The ends lost 4 bases at V and 3 bases at J; junction bases unmatched: 8. The sequence was obtained from an adult in good health. The starting material was peripheral blood, obtained on day 0 of AZD1222 vaccination. The chain is built from TRBV11-2 and TRBJ2-7; 8 bases are shared with TRBD2. The DNA for the CDR3 is TGTGCCAGCAGCTCCCGACCGCGGGGGGACTACGAGCAGTACTTC. The encoded protein is CASSSRPRGDYEQYF.